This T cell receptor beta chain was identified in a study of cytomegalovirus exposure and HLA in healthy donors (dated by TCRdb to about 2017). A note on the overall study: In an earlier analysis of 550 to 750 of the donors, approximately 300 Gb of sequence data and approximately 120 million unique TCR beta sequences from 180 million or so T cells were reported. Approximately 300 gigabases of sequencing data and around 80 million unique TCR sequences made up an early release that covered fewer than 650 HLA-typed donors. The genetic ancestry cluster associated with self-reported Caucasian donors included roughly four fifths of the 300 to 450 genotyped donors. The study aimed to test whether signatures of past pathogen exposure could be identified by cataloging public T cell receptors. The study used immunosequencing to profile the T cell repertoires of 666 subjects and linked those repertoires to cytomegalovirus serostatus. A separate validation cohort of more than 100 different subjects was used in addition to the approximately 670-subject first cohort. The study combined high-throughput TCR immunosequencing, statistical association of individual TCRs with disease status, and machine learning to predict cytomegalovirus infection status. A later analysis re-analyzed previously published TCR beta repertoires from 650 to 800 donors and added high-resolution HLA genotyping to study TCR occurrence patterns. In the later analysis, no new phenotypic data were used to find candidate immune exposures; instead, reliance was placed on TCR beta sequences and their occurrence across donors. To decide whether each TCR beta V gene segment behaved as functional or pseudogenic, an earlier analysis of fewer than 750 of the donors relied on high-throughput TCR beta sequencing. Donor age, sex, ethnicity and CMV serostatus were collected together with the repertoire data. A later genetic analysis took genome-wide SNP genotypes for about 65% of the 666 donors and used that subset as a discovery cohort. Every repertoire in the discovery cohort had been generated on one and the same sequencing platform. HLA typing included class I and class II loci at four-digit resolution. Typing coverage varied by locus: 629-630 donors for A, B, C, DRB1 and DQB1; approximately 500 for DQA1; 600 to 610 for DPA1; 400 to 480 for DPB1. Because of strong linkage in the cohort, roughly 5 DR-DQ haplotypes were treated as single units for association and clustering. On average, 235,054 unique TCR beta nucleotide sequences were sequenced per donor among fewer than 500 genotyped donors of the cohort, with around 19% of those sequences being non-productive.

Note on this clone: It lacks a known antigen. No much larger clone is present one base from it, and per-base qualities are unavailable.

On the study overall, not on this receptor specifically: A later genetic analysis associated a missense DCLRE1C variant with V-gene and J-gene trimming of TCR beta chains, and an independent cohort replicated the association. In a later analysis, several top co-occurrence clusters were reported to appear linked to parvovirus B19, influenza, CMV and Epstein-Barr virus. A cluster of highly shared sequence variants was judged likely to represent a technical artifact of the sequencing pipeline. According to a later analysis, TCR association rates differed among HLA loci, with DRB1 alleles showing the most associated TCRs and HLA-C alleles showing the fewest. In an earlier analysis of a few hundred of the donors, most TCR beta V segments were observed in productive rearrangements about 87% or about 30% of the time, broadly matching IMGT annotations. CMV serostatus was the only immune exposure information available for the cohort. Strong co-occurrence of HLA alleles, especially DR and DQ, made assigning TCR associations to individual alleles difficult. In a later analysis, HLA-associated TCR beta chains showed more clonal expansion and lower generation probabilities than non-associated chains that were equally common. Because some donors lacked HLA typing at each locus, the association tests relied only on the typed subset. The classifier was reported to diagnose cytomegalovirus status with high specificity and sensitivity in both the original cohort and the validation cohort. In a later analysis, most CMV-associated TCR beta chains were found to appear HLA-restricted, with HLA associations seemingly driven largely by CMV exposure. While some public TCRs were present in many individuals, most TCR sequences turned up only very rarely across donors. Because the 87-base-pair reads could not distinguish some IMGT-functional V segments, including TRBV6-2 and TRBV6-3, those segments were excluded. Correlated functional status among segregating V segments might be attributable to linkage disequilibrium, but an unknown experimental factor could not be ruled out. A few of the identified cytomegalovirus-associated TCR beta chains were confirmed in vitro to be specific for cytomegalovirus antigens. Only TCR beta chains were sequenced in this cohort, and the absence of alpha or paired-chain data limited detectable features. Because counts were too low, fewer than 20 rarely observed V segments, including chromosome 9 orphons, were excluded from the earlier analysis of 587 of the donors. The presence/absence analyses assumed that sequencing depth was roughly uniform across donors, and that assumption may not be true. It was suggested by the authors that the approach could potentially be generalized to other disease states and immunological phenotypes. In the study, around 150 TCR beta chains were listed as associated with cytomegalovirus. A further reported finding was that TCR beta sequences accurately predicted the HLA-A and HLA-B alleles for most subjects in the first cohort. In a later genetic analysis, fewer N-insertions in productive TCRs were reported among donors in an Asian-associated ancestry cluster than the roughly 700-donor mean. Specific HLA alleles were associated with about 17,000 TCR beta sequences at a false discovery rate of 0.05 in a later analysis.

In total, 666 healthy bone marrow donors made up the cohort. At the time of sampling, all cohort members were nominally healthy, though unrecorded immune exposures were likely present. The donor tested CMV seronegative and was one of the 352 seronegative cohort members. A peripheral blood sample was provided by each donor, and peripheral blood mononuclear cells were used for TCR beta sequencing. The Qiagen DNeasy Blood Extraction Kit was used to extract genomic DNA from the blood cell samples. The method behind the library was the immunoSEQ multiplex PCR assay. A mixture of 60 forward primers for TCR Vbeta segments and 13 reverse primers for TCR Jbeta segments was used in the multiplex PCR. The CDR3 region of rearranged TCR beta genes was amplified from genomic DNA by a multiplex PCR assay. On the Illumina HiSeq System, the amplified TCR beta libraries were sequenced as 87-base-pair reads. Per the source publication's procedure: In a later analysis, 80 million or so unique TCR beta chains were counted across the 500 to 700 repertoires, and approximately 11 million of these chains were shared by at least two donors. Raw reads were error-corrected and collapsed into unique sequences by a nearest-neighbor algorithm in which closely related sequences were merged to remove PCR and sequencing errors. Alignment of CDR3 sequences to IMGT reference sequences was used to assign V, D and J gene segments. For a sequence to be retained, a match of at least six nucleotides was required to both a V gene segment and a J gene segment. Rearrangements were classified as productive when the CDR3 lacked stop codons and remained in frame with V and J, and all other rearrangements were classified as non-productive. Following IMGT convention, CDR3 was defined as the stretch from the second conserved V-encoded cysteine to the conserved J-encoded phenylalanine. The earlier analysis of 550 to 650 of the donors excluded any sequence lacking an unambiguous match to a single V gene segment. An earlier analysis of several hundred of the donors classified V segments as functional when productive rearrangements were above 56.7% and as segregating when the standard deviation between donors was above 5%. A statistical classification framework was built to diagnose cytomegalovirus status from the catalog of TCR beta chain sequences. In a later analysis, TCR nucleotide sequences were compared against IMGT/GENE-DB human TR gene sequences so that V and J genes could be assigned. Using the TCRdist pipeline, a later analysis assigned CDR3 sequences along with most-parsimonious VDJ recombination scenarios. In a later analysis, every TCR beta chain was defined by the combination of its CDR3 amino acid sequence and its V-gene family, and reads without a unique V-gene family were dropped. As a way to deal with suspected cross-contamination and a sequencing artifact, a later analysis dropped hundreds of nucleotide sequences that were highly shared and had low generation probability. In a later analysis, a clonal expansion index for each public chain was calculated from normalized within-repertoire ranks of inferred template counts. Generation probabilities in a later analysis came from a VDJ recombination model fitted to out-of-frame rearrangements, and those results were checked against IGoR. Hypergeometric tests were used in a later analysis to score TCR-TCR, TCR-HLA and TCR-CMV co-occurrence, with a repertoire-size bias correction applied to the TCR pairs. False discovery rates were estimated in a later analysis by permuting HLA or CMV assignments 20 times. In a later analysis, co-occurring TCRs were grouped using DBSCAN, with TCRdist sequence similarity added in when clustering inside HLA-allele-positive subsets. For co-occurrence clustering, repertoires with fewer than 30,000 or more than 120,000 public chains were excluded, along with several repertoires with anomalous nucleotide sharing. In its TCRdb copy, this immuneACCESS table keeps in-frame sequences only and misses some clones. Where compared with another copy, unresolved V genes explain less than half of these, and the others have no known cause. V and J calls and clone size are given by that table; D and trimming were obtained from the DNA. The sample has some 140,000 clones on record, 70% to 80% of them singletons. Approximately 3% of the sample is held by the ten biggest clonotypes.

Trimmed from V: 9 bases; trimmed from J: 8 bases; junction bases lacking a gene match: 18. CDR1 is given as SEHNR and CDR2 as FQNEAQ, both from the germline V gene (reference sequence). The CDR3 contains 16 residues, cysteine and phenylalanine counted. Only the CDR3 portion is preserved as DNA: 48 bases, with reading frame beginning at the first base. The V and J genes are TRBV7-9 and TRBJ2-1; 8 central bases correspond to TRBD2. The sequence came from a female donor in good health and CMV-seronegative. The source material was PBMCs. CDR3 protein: CARFLLPQREWHEQFF. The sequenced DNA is TGTGCCAGGTTCCTCCTACCCCAGCGGGAGTGGCATGAGCAGTTCTTC.